The clone carrying this TCR beta chain was found a few times. This entry comes from a study of cytomegalovirus exposure and HLA in healthy donors. This CDR3 is built from 14 residues. V dropped 4 bases and J dropped 1 base, with 8 bases sitting between them. CDR1 is MGHRA, CDR2 YSYEKL, per germline. Primers: 60 Vbeta forward and 13 Jbeta reverse. Generated by immunoSEQ multiplex PCR, the TCRdb table keeps only in-frame clones and is missing some. The sample has some 140,000 clones, about 70% seen once. The sequencing input was PBMCs. V is TRBV4-1 and J is TRBJ1-5, with D unclear. This TCR came from a woman aged 40 to 49 in good health and CMV-seronegative. CDR3 bases: TGCGCCAGCAGCCCCTCAGGAAGCAATCAGCCCCAGCATTTT. Translation gives CASSPSGSNQPQHF.